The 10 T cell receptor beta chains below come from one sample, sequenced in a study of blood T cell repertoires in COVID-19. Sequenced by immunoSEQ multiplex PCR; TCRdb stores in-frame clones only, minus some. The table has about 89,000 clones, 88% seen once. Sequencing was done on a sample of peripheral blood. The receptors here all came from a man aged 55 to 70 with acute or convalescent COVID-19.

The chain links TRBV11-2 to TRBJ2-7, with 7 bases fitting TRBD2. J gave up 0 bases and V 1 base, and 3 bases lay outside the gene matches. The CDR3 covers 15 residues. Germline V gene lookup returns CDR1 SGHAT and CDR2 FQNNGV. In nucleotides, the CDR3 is TGTGCCAGCAGCTTAGGCGGGGGTAGCTCCTACGAGCAGTACTTC. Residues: CASSLGGGSSYEQYF.

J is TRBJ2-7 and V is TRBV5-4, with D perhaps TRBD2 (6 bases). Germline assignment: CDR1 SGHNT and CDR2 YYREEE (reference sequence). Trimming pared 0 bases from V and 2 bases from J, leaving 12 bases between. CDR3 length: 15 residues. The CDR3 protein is CASSLGVAETYEQYF. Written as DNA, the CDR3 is TGTGCCAGCAGCTTGGGGGTAGCGGAAACCTACGAGCAGTACTTC.

Here the CDR3 DNA reads TGTGCCAGCAGTCCTCCGGGACAGGGATCGAAAAACGAGCAGTACTTC. This codes for CASSPPGQGSKNEQYF. The V and J genes are TRBV27 and TRBJ2-7, with TRBD1 matching over 9 bases. Germline V gene data show CDR1 as MNHEY and CDR2 as SMNVEV (reference sequence). CDR3 size: 16 residues. Trimming at V came to 5 bases and at J to 5 bases, leaving 13 bases not matched to a gene.

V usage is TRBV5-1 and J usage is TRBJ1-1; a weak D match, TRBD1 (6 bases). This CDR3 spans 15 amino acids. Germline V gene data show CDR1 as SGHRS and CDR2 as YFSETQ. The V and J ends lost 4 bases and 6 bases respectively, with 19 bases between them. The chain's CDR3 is CASSTTVQGGSEAFF. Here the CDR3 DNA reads TGCGCCAGCAGCACTACCGTACAGGGAGGGTCTGAAGCTTTCTTT.

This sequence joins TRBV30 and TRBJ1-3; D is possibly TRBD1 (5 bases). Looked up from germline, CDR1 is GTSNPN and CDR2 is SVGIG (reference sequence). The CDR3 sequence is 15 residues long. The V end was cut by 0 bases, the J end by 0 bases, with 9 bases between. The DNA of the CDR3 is TGTGCCTGGAGTGTTGCCAGGGCCTCTGGAAACACCATATATTTT. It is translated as CAWSVARASGNTIYF.

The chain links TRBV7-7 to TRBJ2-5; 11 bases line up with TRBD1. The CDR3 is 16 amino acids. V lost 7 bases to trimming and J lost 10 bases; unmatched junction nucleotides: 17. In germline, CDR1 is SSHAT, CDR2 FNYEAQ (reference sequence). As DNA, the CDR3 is TGTGCCAGCACTCTAATATCCGGGACAGGGGGAATTGGCCAGTACTTC. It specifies CASTLISGTGGIGQYF.

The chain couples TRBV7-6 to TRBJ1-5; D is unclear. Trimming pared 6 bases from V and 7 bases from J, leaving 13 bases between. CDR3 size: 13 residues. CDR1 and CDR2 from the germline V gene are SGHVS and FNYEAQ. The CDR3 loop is CASSARVGQPQHF. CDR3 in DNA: TGTGCCAGCAGTGCGAGGGTCGGACAGCCCCAGCATTTT.

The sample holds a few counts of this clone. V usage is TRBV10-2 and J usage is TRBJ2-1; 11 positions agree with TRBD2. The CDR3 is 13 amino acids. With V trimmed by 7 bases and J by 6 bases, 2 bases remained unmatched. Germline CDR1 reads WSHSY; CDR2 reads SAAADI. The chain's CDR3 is CASTLAGGNEQFF. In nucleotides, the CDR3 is TGCGCCAGCACTCTAGCGGGAGGCAATGAGCAGTTCTTC.

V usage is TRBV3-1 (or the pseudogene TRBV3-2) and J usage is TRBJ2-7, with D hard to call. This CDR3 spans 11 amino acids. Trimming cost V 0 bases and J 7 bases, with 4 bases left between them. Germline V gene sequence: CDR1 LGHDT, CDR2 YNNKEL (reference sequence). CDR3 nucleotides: TGTGCCAGCAGCCAAGAGTATGAGCAGTACTTC. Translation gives CASSQEYEQYF.

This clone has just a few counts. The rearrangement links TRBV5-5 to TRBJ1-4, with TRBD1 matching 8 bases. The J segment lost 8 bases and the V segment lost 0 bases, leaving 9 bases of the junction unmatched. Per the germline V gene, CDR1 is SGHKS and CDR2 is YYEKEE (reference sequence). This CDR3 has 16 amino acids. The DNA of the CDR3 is TGTGCCAGCAGCTTGGACAGGGGGTTGTCTAGAGAAAAACTGTTTTTT. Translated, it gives CASSLDRGLSREKLFF.